Below, 20 T cell receptor beta chains from the same sample are listed, as sequenced in a study of beta chain features in type 1 diabetes. Overall study findings and caveats: Shorter TCRB CDR3s, moderately but significantly so, marked every one of the four CD4+ subsets in Type 1 diabetes patients.

What these receptors recognize is not known. Sequenced material consisted of expressed TCRB transcripts (all of the isolated RNA was reverse transcribed). Using immunoSEQ multiplex PCR, the repertoire was profiled, and TCRdb retains in-frame clones only, with some absent. The sample has over 100,000 clones, roughly 15% seen once. The source material was central memory CD4+ T cells from blood. These receptors all stem from a man younger than 40 with type 1 diabetes.

This clone has just a few counts. This chain's CDR3 is CASSLAPGSNSPLHF. The CDR3 DNA follows: TGCGCCAGCAGCTTGGCGCCAGGGTCGAATTCACCCCTCCACTTT. This chain links TRBV5-1 with TRBJ1-6; tentatively, D is TRBD1 (5 bases). Germline CDR1 SGHRS, CDR2 YFSETQ. CDR3 size: 15 residues. Between the trimmed V and J ends, which lost 0 bases and 7 bases, there was a span of 11 bases.

By proportion, this clone is medium-sized. This chain joins TRBV7-9 and TRBJ2-7; possibly TRBD2 for D (6 bases). Looked up from germline, CDR1 is SEHNR and CDR2 is FQNEAQ (reference sequence). The CDR3 runs 16 residues. Between the trimmed V and J ends, which lost 3 bases and 5 bases, there was a span of 20 bases. In DNA form, the CDR3 reads TGTGCCAGCAGCTTGGGGTTGGTGGCGGGGTCCAACGAGCAGTACTTC. Translated: CASSLGLVAGSNEQYF.

The V call is TRBV29-1, the J call TRBJ2-2; TRBD2 matches 13 bases. The germline V gene encodes CDR1 SQVTM and CDR2 ANQGSEA. The V gene end was trimmed by 1 base and the J gene end by 0 bases; junction bases not matched to a gene: 2. The CDR3 is 17 amino acids. CDR3 amino acids: CSVEGLAGGPNTGELFF. As DNA, the CDR3 is TGCAGCGTTGAAGGACTAGCGGGGGGCCCGAACACCGGGGAGCTGTTTTTT.

J is TRBJ2-7 and V is TRBV28; 10 bases map to TRBD2. The germline CDR1 and CDR2 sequences are MDHEN and SYDVKM. V was clipped by 2 bases and J by 1 base; unmatched bases: 5. CDR3 length equals 16 residues. The CDR3 loop reads CASSLGLAGESYEQYF. CDR3 sequence (DNA): TGTGCCAGCAGTTTAGGTCTAGCGGGGGAATCCTACGAGCAGTACTTC.

Sample share makes this clone medium-sized (0.01 to 0.1%). The gene calls are TRBV15 and TRBJ1-2; D may be TRBD1 (5 bases). The CDR3 totals 14 residues. Per germline, CDR1 LNHNV and CDR2 YYDKDF (reference sequence). V was trimmed by 1 base and J by 6 bases, leaving 12 bases between them. CDR3 bases: TGTGCCACCAGCAGAGGGGACGGAGCGAATGGCTACACCTTC. Protein product: CATSRGDGANGYTF.

The gene calls are TRBV18 and TRBJ2-7; D not resolved. Looked up from germline, CDR1 is KGHSH and CDR2 is LQKENI. There are 14 residues in the CDR3. V lost 6 bases, J lost 5 bases, and 17 bases lay in between. CDR3 bases: TGTGCCAGCTCCCTCGACATAAGTGCCGACGAGCAGTACTTC. Translating it yields CASSLDISADEQYF.

This clone was observed a handful of times. V gene TRBV5-1 combines with J gene TRBJ1-1; D not resolved. The CDR3 extends over 14 amino acids. Germline-derived CDR1 and CDR2 are SGHRS and YFSETQ. Trimming cost V 0 bases and J 1 base, with 7 bases left between them. The CDR3 DNA reads TGCGCCAGCAGCTTGGCTCGGAAGAACACTGAAGCTTTCTTT. Its protein is CASSLARKNTEAFF.

The V gene is TRBV9, the J gene TRBJ2-1; TRBD2 matches at 12 bases. V gave up 4 bases and J gave up 7 bases; unmatched junction bases: 3. The CDR3 totals 14 residues. Per the germline V gene, CDR1 is SGDLS and CDR2 is YYNGEE. CDR3 sequence (DNA): TGTGCCAGCAGCCCTAGCGGGGGGGAGAATGAGCAGTTCTTC. The encoded protein is CASSPSGGENEQFF.

The chain couples TRBV7-9 to TRBJ1-5; TRBD1 matches 7 bases. This CDR3 contains 13 residues. The junction had 1 base not matched to a gene; V was cut back by 1 base and J by 7 bases. From germline, CDR1 is SEHNR and CDR2 FQNEAQ (reference sequence). CDR3 DNA: TGTGCCAGCAGCTTAGAAGGGGGCCAGCCCCAGCATTTT. Translating it yields CASSLEGGQPQHF. Using reference TRBV7-9 and TRBJ1-5 for the parts outside the CDR3, the full variable domain is DTGVSQNPRHKITKRGQNVTFRCDPISEHNRLYWYRQTLGQGPEFLTYFQNEAQLEKSRLLSDRFSAERPKGSFSTLEIQRTEQGDSAMYLCASSLEGGQPQHFGDGTRLSIL.

This clone was picked up a small number of times. The chain employs TRBV5-1 and TRBJ2-4, with D perhaps being TRBD1 or TRBD2 (5 bases each). CDR1 is SGHRS and CDR2 is YFSETQ in the germline V gene. V was pared by 4 bases and J by 13 bases, with 18 bases between. There are 13 residues in the CDR3. The CDR3 here is CASSGDGVVRQYF. The CDR3 nucleotides read TGCGCCAGCAGCGGGGACGGAGTGGTACGGCAGTACTTC.

This rearrangement joins TRBV29-1 to TRBJ1-5; D gene uncertain. This CDR3 is 13 amino acids long. CDR1 is SQVTM and CDR2 is ANQGSEA in the germline V gene. V was trimmed by 5 bases and J by 4 bases, leaving 12 bases between them. The DNA for the CDR3 is TGCAGCGTTCGGCCCAGTGAAAATCAGCCCCAGCATTTT. It yields the protein CSVRPSENQPQHF.

This chain links TRBV27 with TRBJ2-1, with D uncertain. CDR1 MNHEY and CDR2 SMNVEV come from the germline V gene (reference sequence). V was pared by 0 bases and J by 3 bases, with 6 bases between. This CDR3 is 14 amino acids long. CDR3 bases: TGTGCCAGCAGTTTATCGAACTACTACAATGAGCAGTTCTTC. Translated, it gives CASSLSNYYNEQFF.

V gene TRBV2 combines with J gene TRBJ1-1; D might be TRBD1 (6 bases). The CDR3 is 14 amino acids. V shed 6 bases and J shed 3 bases, with 14 bases lying between them. CDR1 SNHLY and CDR2 FYNNEI come from the germline V gene. The CDR3 DNA is TGTGCCAGCAGGGGCCGGGGGCAGCACACTGAAGCTTTCTTT. Translation: CASRGRGQHTEAFF. The whole variable domain, filled in from reference TRBV2 and TRBJ1-1, reads EPEVTQTPSHQVTQMGQEVILRCVPISNHLYFYWYRQILGQKVEFLVSFYNNEISEKSEIFDDQFSVERPDGSNFTLKIRSTKLEDSAMYFCASRGRGQHTEAFFGQGTRLTVV.

This clone has more than one count but fewer than ten. V and J are TRBV7-2 and TRBJ2-7; TRBD2 matches at 9 bases. The CDR3 covers 18 residues. The V and J ends lost 5 bases and 0 bases, in that order; junction bases with no gene match: 14. Looked up from germline, CDR1 is SGHTA and CDR2 is FQGNSA. The CDR3 DNA reads TGTGCCAGCAGCCCAGGATGGGCTAGCGGGGAGTACTCCTACGAGCAGTACTTC. Protein: CASSPGWASGEYSYEQYF.

A few counts support this clone. This chain connects TRBV9 to TRBJ1-2; D is possibly TRBD1 (5 bases). CDR1 and CDR2 (germline): SGDLS, YYNGEE. Trimming shortened V by 2 bases and J by 2 bases, and 10 bases separated the two germline ends. This CDR3 is 14 amino acids long. In DNA form, the CDR3 reads TGTGCCAGCAGCGTCCAGGGCACCAACTATGGCTACACCTTC. It encodes CASSVQGTNYGYTF.

This clone was detected only a few times. The CDR3 spells CAWSVQNWEKLFF. In DNA, the CDR3 is TGTGCCTGGAGTGTCCAAAACTGGGAAAAACTGTTTTTT. The chain recombines TRBV30 with TRBJ1-4; D not certain. CDR3 length: 13 amino acids. V lost 0 bases to trimming and J lost 8 bases, with 10 bases between them. Germline CDR1 GTSNPN, CDR2 SVGIG (reference sequence).

The rearrangement uses TRBV6-5 and TRBJ1-1; D might be TRBD1 (6 bases). The CDR3 sequence is 15 residues long. CDR1 is MNHEY and CDR2 is SVGAGI in the germline V gene. The V and J ends lost 0 bases and 5 bases respectively, with 13 bases between them. CDR3 coding DNA: TGTGCCAGCAGTTACTCGACCTCGGGGGCTACTGAAGCTTTCTTT. It codes for CASSYSTSGATEAFF.

J is TRBJ1-2 and V is TRBV29-1; D uncertain. The CDR3 is 12 amino acids. Trimming removed 0 bases from V and 8 bases from J, with 10 bases in between. CDR1 and CDR2 (germline): SQVTM, ANQGSEA. DNA of the CDR3: TGCAGCGTTGAAGATCGAGGGCGCGGCTACACCTTC. Translated, it gives CSVEDRGRGYTF.

The V gene is TRBV7-2, the J gene TRBJ2-7, with 9 bases matching TRBD1. Germline V lookup: CDR1 SGHTA, CDR2 FQGNSA. The J segment lost 0 bases and the V segment lost 7 bases, leaving 10 bases of the junction unmatched. The CDR3 contains 16 residues. The CDR3 nucleotides read TGTGCCAGCACCCTAGGGGGGACAGGGAGCTCCTACGAGCAGTACTTC. Residues: CASTLGGTGSSYEQYF.

This chain links TRBV9 with TRBJ1-2; no reliable D call. This CDR3 has 15 amino acids. Per germline, CDR1 SGDLS and CDR2 YYNGEE. V was shortened by 0 bases and J by 5 bases, with 14 bases between the two germline ends. In DNA form, the CDR3 reads TGTGCCAGCAGCGTAGATGCCGACGATGGGTATGGCTACACCTTC. Amino acid sequence: CASSVDADDGYGYTF.